This T cell receptor (beta chain) was recovered during a study of T cell responses to AZD1222 COVID-19 vaccine. Study-wide findings and caveats: Donors were chiefly white British, with a greater number of females, and clonal diversity was perhaps underestimated. Increases in Spike-specific TCR breadth and depth were seen after two AZD1222 doses. Among spike-specific TCRs, nearly half reportedly target unmutated variant regions.

V gave up 1 base and J gave up 5 bases, with 3 bases separating them. The germline CDR1 and CDR2 sequences are LGHDT and YNNKEL (reference sequence). The CDR3 is 12 amino acids. Sequenced by immunoSEQ multiplex PCR; TCRdb stores in-frame clones only, minus some. There are 200,000 to 250,000 clones in the sample; 94% occur only once, and approximately 1.5% lies in the top ten. A word on this clone: As yet, its antigen is unknown.

The origin of this receptor is an adult who received the MenACWY meningococcal vaccine as a control. The chain uses TRBV3-1 (or the pseudogene TRBV3-2) and TRBJ1-5; D uncertain. The source material was peripheral blood, sampled 28 days after the second dose of the MenACWY control vaccine. As DNA, the CDR3 is TGTGCCAGCAGCCAAGGGGATCAGCCCCAGCATTTT. It yields the protein CASSQGDQPQHF.